Below are 14 T cell receptor beta chains sequenced from a single sample in a study of blood T cell repertoires in COVID-19. Repertoires were generated with immunoSEQ multiplex PCR, while TCRdb's copy carries only in-frame clones and drops some. The profile covers roughly 500,000 clones, with roughly 89% appearing a single time and about 0.91% taken by the ten largest. Sequencing was carried out using peripheral blood. These receptors all come from a man aged 18 to 30 with COVID-19, enrolled during active disease.

CDR3 bases: TGTGCCAGCAGCCCGACTAGCGGGAGTAGGAATGAGCAGTTCTTC. It encodes CASSPTSGSRNEQFF. The chain is built from TRBV3-1 (or the pseudogene TRBV3-2) and TRBJ2-1; 12 bases line up with TRBD2. V trimming: 4 bases; J trimming: 7 bases; junction bases outside the gene matches: 5. The germline V gene encodes CDR1 LGHDT and CDR2 YNNKEL (reference sequence). The CDR3 covers 15 residues.

In this sample, this clone turned up once. Here the CDR3 DNA reads TGTGCCAGCAGCCAAGTTGGAAGCGGGGTGGTAGCAGATACGCAGTATTTT. Protein sequence: CASSQVGSGVVADTQYF. This sequence joins TRBV4-2 and TRBJ2-3, with 7 bases lining up with TRBD2. Germline V CDR1 and CDR2: LGHNA, YNFKEQ. CDR3 size: 17 residues. V was pared by 1 base and J by 4 bases, with 11 bases of the junction left unmatched.

The chain combines TRBV3-1 (or the pseudogene TRBV3-2) with TRBJ1-5; possibly TRBD1 for D (5 bases). This CDR3 contains 14 residues. V lost 3 bases to trimming and J lost 9 bases, with 15 bases between them. Germline values: CDR1 LGHDT, CDR2 YNNKEL (reference sequence). CDR3 coding DNA: TGTGCCAGCAGCCATATGACGGGGGATACGCCCCAGCATTTT. Protein product: CASSHMTGDTPQHF.

The chain recombines TRBV6-1 with TRBJ1-1; D perhaps matches TRBD1 (5 bases). CDR3 length: 15 amino acids. Trimming pared 2 bases from V and 6 bases from J, leaving 16 bases between. Germline V gives CDR1 MNHNS, CDR2 SASEGT. The CDR3 loop reads CASSEQGKSFAEAFF. CDR3 DNA sequence: TGTGCCAGCAGTGAACAGGGTAAGAGTTTCGCTGAAGCTTTCTTT.

The chain couples TRBV5-4 to TRBJ2-1, with TRBD2 identical over 8 bases. V trimming: 4 bases; J trimming: 7 bases; junction bases outside the gene matches: 7. CDR1 is SGHNT and CDR2 is YYREEE in the germline V gene (reference sequence). This CDR3 spans 14 amino acids. The CDR3, as DNA: TGTGCCAGCAGCGTCGGGACTAGTATTAATGAGCAGTTCTTC. Translated, it gives CASSVGTSINEQFF.

The chain combines TRBV10-3 with TRBJ2-7, with D possibly being TRBD1 (5 bases). Germline values: CDR1 ENHRY, CDR2 SYGVKD. The V gene lost 5 bases and the J gene lost 6 bases, with 20 bases spanning the gap. This CDR3 contains 15 residues. This chain's CDR3 is CAISNVWTPPIEQYF. CDR3 sequence (DNA): TGTGCCATCAGTAATGTTTGGACACCACCAATCGAGCAGTACTTC.

This clone occurred a few times. Here the CDR3 DNA reads TGTGCCAGCATCAGGGGTGGGGGAATCCCTTACAAAGCTTTCTTT. Protein sequence: CASIRGGGIPYKAFF. The V and J genes are TRBV13 and TRBJ1-1; a weak D match, TRBD1 (6 bases). Germline CDR1 PRHDT, CDR2 FYEKMQ (reference sequence). V was cut by 7 bases and J by 9 bases, with 24 bases left in between. This CDR3 comprises 15 residues. Complete variable domain (other parts from reference TRBV13 and TRBJ1-1): AAGVIQSPRHLIKEKRETATLKCYPIPRHDTVYWYQQGPGQDPQFLISFYEKMQSDKGSIPDRFSAQQFSDYHSELNMSSLELGDSALYFCASIRGGGIPYKAFFGQGTRLTVV.

The CDR3 sequence: CASSLSRGIDTQYF. CDR3 sequence (DNA): TGTGCCAGCAGCTTGTCTAGGGGAATAGATACGCAGTATTTT. The chain joins TRBV5-4 to TRBJ2-3; D might be TRBD1 (5 bases). There are 14 residues in the CDR3. Germline loops: CDR1 SGHNT, CDR2 YYREEE (reference sequence). Trimming pared 1 base from V and 5 bases from J, leaving 11 bases between.

The chain combines TRBV7-9 with TRBJ1-2; 7 bases align to TRBD1. There are 15 residues in the CDR3. V shed 1 base and J 2 bases; nucleotides not matched to a gene: 4. CDR1 is SEHNR and CDR2 is FQNEAQ in the germline V gene (reference sequence). The CDR3 region has the DNA TGTGCCAGCAGCTTAGTACAGGGGAGCAACTATGGCTACACCTTC. Residues: CASSLVQGSNYGYTF.

The rearrangement uses TRBV5-1 and TRBJ2-5; TRBD2 might be the D (6 bases). The V gene lost 7 bases and the J gene lost 0 bases, with 19 bases spanning the gap. CDR3 size: 16 residues. CDR1 and CDR2 from the germline V gene are SGHRS and YFSETQ. CDR3 nucleotides: TGCGCCAGCCACGGGGACTCCGACTTGTACCAAGAGACCCAGTACTTC. Protein product: CASHGDSDLYQETQYF. Combining the CDR3 with reference TRBV5-1 and TRBJ2-5 gives the whole variable domain KAGVTQTPRYLIKTRGQQVTLSCSPISGHRSVSWYQQTPGQGLQFLFEYFSETQRNKGNFPGRFSGRQFSNSRSEMNVSTLELGDSALYLCASHGDSDLYQETQYFGPGTRLLVL.

J is TRBJ1-1 and V is TRBV9, with a weak D call TRBD1 (6 bases). V lost 5 bases to trimming and J lost 4 bases, with 12 bases between them. CDR1 is SGDLS, CDR2 YYNGEE, per germline. The CDR3 has 13 residues. CDR3 protein: CASSAQGVTEAFF. The DNA of the CDR3 is TGTGCCAGCAGTGCACAGGGTGTCACTGAAGCTTTCTTT.

The V call is TRBV19, the J call TRBJ2-1; D may be TRBD2 (6 bases). V was clipped by 4 bases and J by 4 bases, with 14 bases between them. This CDR3 has 15 amino acids. Germline loops: CDR1 LNHDA, CDR2 SQIVND (reference sequence). This CDR3 reads CASSTRSGSYNEQFF. In DNA form, the CDR3 reads TGTGCCAGTAGTACCCGTAGCGGCTCTTACAATGAGCAGTTCTTC.

The chain combines TRBV12-2 with TRBJ2-7; TRBD1, the table's D call, lacks a check against the DNA. TRBV12-2 is deemed a pseudogene. The CDR3 has 12 amino acids. CDR3 bases: TGTGCAACCGGGACACTGATCTACGAGCAGTACTTC. As protein: CATGTLIYEQYF.

The CDR3 DNA sequence: TGTGCCAGCAGCTTACGGGCGGGAGGGGGAAATGAGCAGTTCTTC. Its translation: CASSLRAGGGNEQFF. The rearrangement links TRBV7-8 to TRBJ2-1, with 9 bases lining up with TRBD2. This CDR3 is built from 15 residues. V lost 2 bases to trimming and J lost 7 bases; unmatched junction nucleotides: 6. Germline V gene lookup returns CDR1 SGHVS and CDR2 FQNEAQ.